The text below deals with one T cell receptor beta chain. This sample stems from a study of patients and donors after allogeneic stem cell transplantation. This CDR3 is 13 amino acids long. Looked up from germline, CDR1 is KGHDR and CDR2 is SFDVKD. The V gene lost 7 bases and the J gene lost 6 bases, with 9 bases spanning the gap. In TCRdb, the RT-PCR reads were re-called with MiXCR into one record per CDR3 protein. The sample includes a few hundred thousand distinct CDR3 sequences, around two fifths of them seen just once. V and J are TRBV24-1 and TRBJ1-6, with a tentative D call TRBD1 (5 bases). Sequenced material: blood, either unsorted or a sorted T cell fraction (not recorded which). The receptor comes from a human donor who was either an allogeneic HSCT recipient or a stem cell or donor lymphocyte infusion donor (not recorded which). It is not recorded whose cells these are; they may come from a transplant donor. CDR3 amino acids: CATSRDGNSPLHF. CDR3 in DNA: TGTGCCACCAGCAGGGATGGTAATTCACCCCTCCACTTT.